Below, one TCR beta chain is given with its context. Its antigen is as yet unknown. The sample is drawn from a study of blood T cells in healthy people across ages. General study points: Naive T cell percentage by flow cytometry tracked strongly with beta diversity.

The use of a sample-barcoded 5' primer and a J-beta primer mix characterized a second PCR of roughly 7 to 12 cycles. Unique molecular identifiers of 12 random nucleotides labeled each cDNA. TCRdb analysed the 5' RACE reads with MiXCR anew, one entry per CDR3 protein. Among about 1.6 million distinct CDR3 sequences listed, roughly a third were seen once. The CDR3 is 16 amino acids. With V trimmed by 0 bases and J by 3 bases, 5 bases remained unmatched. Germline CDR1 is SGDLS and CDR2 is YYNGEE. The origin of this receptor is a woman aged 25 to 39 in good health. The sequencing input was blood. The chain links TRBV9 to TRBJ2-3, with TRBD2 identical over 9 bases. The CDR3 region is CASSVGKGLATDTQYF. The CDR3 DNA sequence: TGTGCCAGCAGCGTAGGTAAAGGACTAGCGACAGATACGCAGTATTTT.